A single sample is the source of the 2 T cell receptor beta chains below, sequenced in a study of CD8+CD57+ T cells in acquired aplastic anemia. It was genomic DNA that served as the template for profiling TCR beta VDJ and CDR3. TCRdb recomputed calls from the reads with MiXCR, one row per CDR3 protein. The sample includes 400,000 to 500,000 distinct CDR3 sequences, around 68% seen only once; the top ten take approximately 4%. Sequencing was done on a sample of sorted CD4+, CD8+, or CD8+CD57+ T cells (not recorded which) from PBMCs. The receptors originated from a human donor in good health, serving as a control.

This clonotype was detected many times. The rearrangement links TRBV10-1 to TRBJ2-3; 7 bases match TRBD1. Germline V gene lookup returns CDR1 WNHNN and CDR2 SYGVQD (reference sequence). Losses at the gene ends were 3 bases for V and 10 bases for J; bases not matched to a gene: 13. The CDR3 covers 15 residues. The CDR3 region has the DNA TGCGCCAGCAGTGAAGTAAGGGGACAGTTGGGTCCGCAGTATTTT. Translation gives CASSEVRGQLGPQYF.

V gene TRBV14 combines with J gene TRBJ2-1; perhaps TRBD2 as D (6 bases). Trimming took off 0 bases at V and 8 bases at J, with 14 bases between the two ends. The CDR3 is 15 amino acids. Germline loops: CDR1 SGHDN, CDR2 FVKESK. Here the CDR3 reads CASSQEVRRGHEQFF. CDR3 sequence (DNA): TGTGCCAGCAGCCAAGAAGTTCGGAGGGGACATGAGCAGTTCTTC. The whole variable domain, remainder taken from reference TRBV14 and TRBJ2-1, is EAGVTQFPSHSVIEKGQTVTLRCDPISGHDNLYWYRRVMGKEIKFLLHFVKESKQDESGMPNNRFLAERTGGTYSTLKVQPAELEDSGVYFCASSQEVRRGHEQFFGPGTRLTVL.